This T cell receptor (beta chain) was captured in a study of molecular identifiers for immune sequencing clone quantification. Study-level information: Replicate RNA came from roughly 18,000 or 92,000 naive CD8 cells and was split five ways, and four parts were sequenced.

J lost 5 bases, V lost 0 bases, and 9 bases had no gene match. The germline V gene has CDR1 SGHAT and CDR2 FQNNGV. The CDR3 sequence is 16 residues long. This clonotype has more than one count but fewer than ten. Its antigen is unidentified. Study-wide results and limits: Identical TCR molecules sharing a barcode could underestimate highly expanded clone sizes. Effector cells kept over 97% of their molecules in clones above 20 RNA copies, while naive cells kept under 1% there.

Sequencing libraries of naive CD8 cells derived from roughly 20,000 to 1,000,000 sorted cells with 10%, 30% or 50% RNA. Each CDR3 protein is one row after TCRdb ran MiXCR on the PCR reads. The table includes over 600,000 distinct CDR3 sequences, 20% detected once. This receptor was obtained from a human donor in good health. Some libraries in this study had Jurkat cell RNA spiked in. Sequenced: naive CD8+ T cells from blood, with Jurkat cell RNA spiked in. Subset of the sample: FACS-sorted CD8+CD4-CCR7+CD45RA+ naive T cells. J is TRBJ1-1 and V is TRBV11-2; TRBD1 aligns across 7 bases. CDR3 nucleotides: TGTGCCAGCAGCTTAGATTTTGGGCAGGGGGAAACTGAAGCTTTCTTT. Residues: CASSLDFGQGETEAFF.